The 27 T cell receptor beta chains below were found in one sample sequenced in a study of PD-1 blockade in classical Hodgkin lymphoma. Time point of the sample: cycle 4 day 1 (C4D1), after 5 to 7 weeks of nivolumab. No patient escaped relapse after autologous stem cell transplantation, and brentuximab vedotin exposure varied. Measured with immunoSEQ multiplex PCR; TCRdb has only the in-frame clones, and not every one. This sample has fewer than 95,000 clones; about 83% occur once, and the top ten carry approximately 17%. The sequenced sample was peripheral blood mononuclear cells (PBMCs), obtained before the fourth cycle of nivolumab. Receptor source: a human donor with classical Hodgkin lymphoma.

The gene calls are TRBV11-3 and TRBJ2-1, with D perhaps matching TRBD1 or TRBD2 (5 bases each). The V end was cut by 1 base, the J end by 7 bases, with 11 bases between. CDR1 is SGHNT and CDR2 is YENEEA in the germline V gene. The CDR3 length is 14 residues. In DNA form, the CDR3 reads TGTGCCAGCAGCTTAGGGCCTGGGGGAAATGAGCAGTTCTTC. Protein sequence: CASSLGPGGNEQFF.

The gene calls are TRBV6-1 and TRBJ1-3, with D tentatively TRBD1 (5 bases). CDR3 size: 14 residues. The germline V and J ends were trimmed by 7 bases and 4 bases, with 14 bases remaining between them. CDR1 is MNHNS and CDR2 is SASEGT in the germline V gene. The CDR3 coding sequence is TGTGCCAGCACCGAGGGGCCGGTAGGAAACACCATATATTTT. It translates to CASTEGPVGNTIYF.

CDR3 coding DNA: TGTGCCAGCAGCCGGGCCGGGACAGATAACTATGGCTACACCTTC. Encoded protein: CASSRAGTDNYGYTF. The V gene is TRBV7-3, the J gene TRBJ1-2; the match to TRBD1 covers 7 bases. The CDR3 extends over 15 amino acids. Germline CDR1 and CDR2: SGHTA and FQGTGA. After removal of 5 bases from V and 1 base from J, the junction contained 7 bases not matched to a gene.

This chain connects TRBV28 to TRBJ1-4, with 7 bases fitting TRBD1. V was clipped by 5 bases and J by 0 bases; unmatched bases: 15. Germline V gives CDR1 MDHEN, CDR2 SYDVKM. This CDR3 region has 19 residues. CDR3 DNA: TGTGCCAGCAGTACCCCAATCCGGGACAGTACTACAACTAATGAAAAACTGTTTTTT. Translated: CASSTPIRDSTTTNEKLFF.

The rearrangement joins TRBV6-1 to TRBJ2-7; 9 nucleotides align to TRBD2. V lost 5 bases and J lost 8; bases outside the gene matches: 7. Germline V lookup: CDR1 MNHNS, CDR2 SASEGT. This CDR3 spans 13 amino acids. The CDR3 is CASSLASGNKQYF. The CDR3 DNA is TGTGCCAGCAGTCTAGCTAGCGGGAACAAGCAGTACTTC.

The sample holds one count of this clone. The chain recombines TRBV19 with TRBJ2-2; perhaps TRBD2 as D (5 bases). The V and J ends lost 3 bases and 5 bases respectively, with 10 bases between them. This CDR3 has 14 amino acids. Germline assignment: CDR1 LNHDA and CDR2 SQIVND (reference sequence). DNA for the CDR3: TGTGCCAGTAGTATTGGAGGTTATACCGGGGAGCTGTTTTTT. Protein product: CASSIGGYTGELFF.

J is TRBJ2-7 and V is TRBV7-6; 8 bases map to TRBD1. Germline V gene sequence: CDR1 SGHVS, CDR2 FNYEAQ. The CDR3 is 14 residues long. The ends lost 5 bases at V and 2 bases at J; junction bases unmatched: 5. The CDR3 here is CASSRTGFTYEQYF. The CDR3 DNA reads TGTGCCAGCAGCCGGACAGGGTTCACCTACGAGCAGTACTTC.

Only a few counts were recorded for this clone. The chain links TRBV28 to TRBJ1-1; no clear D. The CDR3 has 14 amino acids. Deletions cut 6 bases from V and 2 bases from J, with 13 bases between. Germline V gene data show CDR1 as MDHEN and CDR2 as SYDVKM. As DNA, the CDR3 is TGTGCCAGCAGCCCTGTACCAGGTAACACTGAAGCTTTCTTT. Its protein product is CASSPVPGNTEAFF.

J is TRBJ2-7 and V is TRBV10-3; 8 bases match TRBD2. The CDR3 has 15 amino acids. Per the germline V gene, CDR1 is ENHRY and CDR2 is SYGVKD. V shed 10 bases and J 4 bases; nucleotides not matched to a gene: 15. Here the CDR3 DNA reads TGTGCCACCACGGGGGGGGAGGGACTCGATTACGAGCAGTACTTC. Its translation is CATTGGEGLDYEQYF.

The CDR3 coding sequence is TGCGCCAGCAGCACCGGGACTAGCGGGAGCTCAGATACGCAGTATTTT. It is translated as CASSTGTSGSSDTQYF. J is TRBJ2-3 and V is TRBV5-1, with 14 positions matching TRBD2. CDR3 length: 16 residues. CDR1 SGHRS and CDR2 YFSETQ come from the germline V gene. The V and J ends lost 4 bases and 4 bases, in that order; junction bases with no gene match: 5.

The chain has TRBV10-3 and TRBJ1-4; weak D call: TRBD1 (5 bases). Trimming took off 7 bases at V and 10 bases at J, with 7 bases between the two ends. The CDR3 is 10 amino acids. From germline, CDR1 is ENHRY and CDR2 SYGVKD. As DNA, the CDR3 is TGTGCCATCATCGGGGGAAAACTGTTTTTT. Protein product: CAIIGGKLFF.

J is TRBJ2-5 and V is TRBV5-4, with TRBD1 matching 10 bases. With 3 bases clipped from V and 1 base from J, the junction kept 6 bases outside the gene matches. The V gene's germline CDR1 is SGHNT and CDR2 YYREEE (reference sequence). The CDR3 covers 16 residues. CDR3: CASSSRDRGLQETQYF. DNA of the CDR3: TGTGCCAGCAGCTCCCGGGACAGGGGTCTCCAAGAGACCCAGTACTTC.

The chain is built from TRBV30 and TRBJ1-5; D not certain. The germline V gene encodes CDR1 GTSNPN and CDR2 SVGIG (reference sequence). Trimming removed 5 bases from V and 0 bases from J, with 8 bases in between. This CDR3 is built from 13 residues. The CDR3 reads CAWGRDSNQPQHF. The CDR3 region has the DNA TGTGCCTGGGGACGGGATAGCAATCAGCCCCAGCATTTT.

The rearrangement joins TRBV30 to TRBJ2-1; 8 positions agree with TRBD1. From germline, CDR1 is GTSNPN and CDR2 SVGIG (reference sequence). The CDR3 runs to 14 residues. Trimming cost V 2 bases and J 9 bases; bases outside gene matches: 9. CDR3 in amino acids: CAWSTGQGNAEQFF. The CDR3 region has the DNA TGTGCCTGGAGTACAGGACAGGGAAACGCTGAGCAGTTCTTC.

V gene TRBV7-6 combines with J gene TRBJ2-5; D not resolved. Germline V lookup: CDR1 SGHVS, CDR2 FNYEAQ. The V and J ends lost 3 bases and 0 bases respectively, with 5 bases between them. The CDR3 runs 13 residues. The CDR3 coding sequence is TGTGCCAGCAGCTTTACGCACCAAGAGACCCAGTACTTC. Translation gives CASSFTHQETQYF.

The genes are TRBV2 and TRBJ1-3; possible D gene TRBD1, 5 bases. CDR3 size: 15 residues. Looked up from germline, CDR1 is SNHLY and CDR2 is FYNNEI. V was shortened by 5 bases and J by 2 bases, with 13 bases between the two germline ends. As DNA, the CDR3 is TGTGCCAGCAGTCCAAAGACAGTCCCTGGAAACACCATATATTTT. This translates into CASSPKTVPGNTIYF.

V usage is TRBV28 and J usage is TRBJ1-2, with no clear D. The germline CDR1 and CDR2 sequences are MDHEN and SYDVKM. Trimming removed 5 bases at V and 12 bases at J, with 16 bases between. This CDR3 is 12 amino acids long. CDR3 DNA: TGTGCCAGCAGTCCCTGGACGGCCCTAAACACCTTC. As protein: CASSPWTALNTF.

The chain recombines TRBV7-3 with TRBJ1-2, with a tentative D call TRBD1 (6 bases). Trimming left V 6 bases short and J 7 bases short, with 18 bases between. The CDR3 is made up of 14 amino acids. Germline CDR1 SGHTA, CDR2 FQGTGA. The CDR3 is CASRLYGGRFGYTF. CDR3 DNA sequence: TGTGCCAGCAGGCTTTACGGGGGGCGATTTGGCTACACCTTC.

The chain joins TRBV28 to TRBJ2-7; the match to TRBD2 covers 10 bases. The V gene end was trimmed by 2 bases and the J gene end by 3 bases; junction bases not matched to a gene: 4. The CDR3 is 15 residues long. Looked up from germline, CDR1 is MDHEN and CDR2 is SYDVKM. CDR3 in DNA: TGTGCCAGCAGTTTAGTAGCGGGAGGAAACTACGAGCAGTACTTC. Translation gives CASSLVAGGNYEQYF.

The CDR3 here is CASSIGGSGTYEQYF. In DNA form, the CDR3 reads TGTGCCAGTAGTATAGGGGGTAGCGGTACATACGAGCAGTACTTC. This chain joins TRBV19 and TRBJ2-7, with D tentatively TRBD2 (6 bases). CDR1 and CDR2 (germline): LNHDA, SQIVND (reference sequence). The length of the CDR3 is 15 residues. Trimming removed 1 base at V and 4 bases at J, with 14 bases between.

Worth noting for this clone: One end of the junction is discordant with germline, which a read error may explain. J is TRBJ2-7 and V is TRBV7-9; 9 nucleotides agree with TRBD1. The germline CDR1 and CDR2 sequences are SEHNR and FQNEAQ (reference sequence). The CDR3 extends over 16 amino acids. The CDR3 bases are TGTGCCAGCAGATTAGGGACAGGGATGGGGCCCTACGAGCAGTACTTC. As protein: CASRLGTGMGPYEQYF.

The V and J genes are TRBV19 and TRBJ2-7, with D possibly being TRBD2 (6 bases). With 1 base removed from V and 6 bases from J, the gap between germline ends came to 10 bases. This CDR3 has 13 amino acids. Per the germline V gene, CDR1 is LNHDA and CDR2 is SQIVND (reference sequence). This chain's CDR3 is CASSIGREAEQYF. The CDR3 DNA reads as TGTGCCAGTAGTATAGGGAGGGAAGCCGAGCAGTACTTC.

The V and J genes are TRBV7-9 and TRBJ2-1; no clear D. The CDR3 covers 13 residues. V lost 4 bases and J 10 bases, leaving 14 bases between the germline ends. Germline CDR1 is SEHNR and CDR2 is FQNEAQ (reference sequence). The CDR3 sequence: CASSYDTLGEQFF. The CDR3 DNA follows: TGTGCCAGCAGCTACGATACTTTGGGGGAGCAGTTCTTC.

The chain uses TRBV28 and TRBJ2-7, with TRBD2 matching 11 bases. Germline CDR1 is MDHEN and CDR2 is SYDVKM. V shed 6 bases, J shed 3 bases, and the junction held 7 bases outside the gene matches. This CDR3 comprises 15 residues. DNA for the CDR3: TGTGCCAGCAGGGCCTCCGGGACTAGCGGCTACGAGCAGTACTTC. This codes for CASRASGTSGYEQYF.

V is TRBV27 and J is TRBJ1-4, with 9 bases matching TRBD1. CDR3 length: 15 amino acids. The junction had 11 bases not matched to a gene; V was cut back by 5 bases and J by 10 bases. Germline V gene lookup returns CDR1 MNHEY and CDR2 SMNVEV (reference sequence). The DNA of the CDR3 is TGTGCCAGCAGTCCCGGGAACAGGGGGCGCAGAAAACTGTTTTTT. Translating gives CASSPGNRGRRKLFF.

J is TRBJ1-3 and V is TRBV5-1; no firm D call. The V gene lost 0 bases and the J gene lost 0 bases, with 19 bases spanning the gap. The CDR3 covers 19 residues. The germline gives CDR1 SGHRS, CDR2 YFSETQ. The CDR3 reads CASSLVPRWRADSGNTIYF. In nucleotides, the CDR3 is TGCGCCAGCAGCTTGGTGCCTCGGTGGAGGGCGGACTCTGGAAACACCATATATTTT.

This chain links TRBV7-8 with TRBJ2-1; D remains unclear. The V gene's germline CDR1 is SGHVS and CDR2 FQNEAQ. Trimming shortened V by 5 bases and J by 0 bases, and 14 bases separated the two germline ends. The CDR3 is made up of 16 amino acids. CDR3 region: CASSPNPSSSYNEQFF. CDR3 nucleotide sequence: TGTGCCAGCAGCCCGAACCCATCTAGCTCCTACAATGAGCAGTTCTTC.